Following are 31 T cell receptor beta chains from one sample sequenced in a study of T-cell memory formation after mild COVID-19. TCRdb processed the 5' RACE reads anew with MiXCR; each CDR3 protein has one entry. This sample has 400,000 or so distinct CDR3 sequences, with around 18% found just once. Sequenced material: PBMCs or a T cell subset sorted from them (not recorded which). The receptors originated from an adult woman who had mild COVID-19 (a few samples of this study predate the infection). Cell type and time point are not known.

This clonotype turned up a few times. V is TRBV6-6 and J is TRBJ1-6; a weak D match, TRBD1 (5 bases). CDR1 is MNHNY and CDR2 is SVGAGI in the germline V gene (reference sequence). The length of the CDR3 is 15 residues. Deletions cut 6 bases from V and 6 bases from J, with 15 bases between. The CDR3 spells CASRGLTVGNSPLHF. CDR3 coding DNA: TGTGCCAGCAGGGGGTTGACAGTGGGTAATTCACCCCTCCACTTT.

This clonotype was seen many times. V is TRBV5-1 and J is TRBJ1-5; D may be TRBD1 (5 bases). In germline, CDR1 is SGHRS, CDR2 YFSETQ. There are 14 residues in the CDR3. Trimming pared 2 bases from V and 4 bases from J, leaving 10 bases between. The CDR3 loop is CASSLGTENQPQHF. The CDR3 DNA sequence: TGCGCCAGCAGCTTAGGGACTGAGAATCAGCCCCAGCATTTT. Complete variable domain (other parts from reference TRBV5-1 and TRBJ1-5): KAGVTQTPRYLIKTRGQQVTLSCSPISGHRSVSWYQQTPGQGLQFLFEYFSETQRNKGNFPGRFSGRQFSNSRSEMNVSTLELGDSALYLCASSLGTENQPQHFGDGTRLSIL.

The chain has TRBV20-1 and TRBJ2-7, with 8 bases identical to TRBD2. The CDR3 is made up of 14 amino acids. V trimming: 6 bases; J trimming: 0 bases; junction bases outside the gene matches: 7. The germline V gene encodes CDR1 DFQATT and CDR2 SNEGSKA (reference sequence). CDR3 coding DNA: TGCAGTGCGACCCGGACTAGCTCCTCCTACGAGCAGTACTTC. This translates into CSATRTSSSYEQYF.

This clonotype was observed a handful of times. The chain employs TRBV7-2 and TRBJ2-3, with 10 bases lining up with TRBD2. The CDR3 loop spans 18 amino acids. CDR1 SGHTA and CDR2 FQGNSA come from the germline V gene. Trimming cost V 2 bases and J 0 bases; bases outside gene matches: 8. The CDR3 spells CASSLLASGGLSTDTQYF. The CDR3 coding sequence is TGTGCCAGCAGCTTATTAGCTAGCGGGGGCCTGAGCACAGATACGCAGTATTTT.

The chain's CDR3 is CATGGGSSYNEQFF. CDR3 nucleotide sequence: TGTGCCACCGGGGGCGGGAGCTCCTACAATGAGCAGTTCTTC. The chain carries TRBV15 and TRBJ2-1, with D possibly being TRBD2 (7 bases). Between the trimmed V and J ends, which lost 8 bases and 0 bases, there was a span of 11 bases. This CDR3 contains 14 residues. Germline CDR1 reads LNHNV; CDR2 reads YYDKDF (reference sequence).

In its sample, this clonotype was seen a few times. V usage is TRBV7-9 and J usage is TRBJ2-7; 10 bases line up with TRBD2. The germline V gene encodes CDR1 SEHNR and CDR2 FQNEAQ (reference sequence). The CDR3 is made up of 16 amino acids. The J segment lost 2 bases and the V segment lost 1 base, leaving 5 bases of the junction unmatched. CDR3 in DNA: TGTGCCAGCAGCTTAGTAGCTAGCGGGAGAACCTACGAGCAGTACTTC. Translating gives CASSLVASGRTYEQYF.

This clonotype was detected a few times. The rearrangement joins TRBV29-1 to TRBJ2-1; TRBD2 aligns across 13 bases. This CDR3 is 16 amino acids long. V lost 0 bases to trimming and J lost 9 bases; unmatched junction nucleotides: 8. The germline V gene encodes CDR1 SQVTM and CDR2 ANQGSEA. The CDR3 region is CSVEDGTSGTFGEQFF. CDR3 DNA sequence: TGCAGCGTTGAAGATGGGACTAGCGGGACATTCGGTGAGCAGTTCTTC.

This clonotype was counted a few times. V usage is TRBV12-3 or TRBV12-4 and J usage is TRBJ2-1, with a tentative D call TRBD2 (6 bases). V shed 8 bases and J shed 10 bases, with 15 bases lying between them. The CDR3 sequence is 12 residues long. In nucleotides, the CDR3 is TGTGCCAGCCGGGGACTCCCTCAGGAGCAGTTCTTC. This encodes CASRGLPQEQFF.

The genes are TRBV19 and TRBJ1-5, with TRBD1 matching over 7 bases. Germline CDR1 LNHDA, CDR2 SQIVND (reference sequence). The CDR3 runs to 15 residues. V was clipped by 3 bases and J by 5 bases; unmatched bases: 7. The DNA of the CDR3 is TGTGCCAGTAGTATGGGACAGAGGGCATATCAGCCCCAGCATTTT. Protein: CASSMGQRAYQPQHF.

This chain uses TRBV9 with TRBJ1-1; 7 nucleotides align to TRBD1. V was pared by 3 bases and J by 7 bases, with 6 bases of the junction left unmatched. Germline assignment: CDR1 SGDLS and CDR2 YYNGEE. The CDR3 covers 13 residues. The CDR3 DNA is TGTGCCAGCAGCGATGGGACAGCCCATGAAGCTTTCTTT. Protein sequence: CASSDGTAHEAFF.

This clonotype has just a few counts. The chain uses TRBV10-3 and TRBJ2-3; D might be TRBD2 (6 bases). The CDR3 is 14 residues long. Germline CDR1 ENHRY, CDR2 SYGVKD. Trimming cost V 4 bases and J 3 bases, with 11 bases left between them. DNA of the CDR3: TGTGCCATCAGTGGACTAGTCGAGACAGATACGCAGTATTTT. It is translated as CAISGLVETDTQYF.

The CDR3 DNA is TGTGCCAGCAGCTTAGCAGTCTCCTCTAGCACAGATACGCAGTATTTT. This translates into CASSLAVSSSTDTQYF. The genes are TRBV7-7 and TRBJ2-3; no clear D gene. V was shortened by 0 bases and J by 0 bases, with 10 bases between the two germline ends. The CDR3 has 16 amino acids. Germline V gene lookup returns CDR1 SSHAT and CDR2 FNYEAQ (reference sequence).

This clonotype was detected a few times. The J gene is TRBJ2-2, the V gene TRBV19, with unresolved D. The ends were cut back, 8 bases at V and 4 bases at J, with 5 bases in the middle. Germline-derived CDR1 and CDR2 are LNHDA and SQIVND (reference sequence). The CDR3 has 11 residues. CDR3 DNA: TGTGCCAGTCTTGCCACCGGGGAGCTGTTTTTT. Its protein product is CASLATGELFF.

The chain uses TRBV11-2 and TRBJ2-6; D is possibly TRBD2 (5 bases). The CDR3 length is 15 residues. Trimming removed 4 bases at V and 4 bases at J, with 11 bases between. Germline CDR1 reads SGHAT; CDR2 reads FQNNGV. The CDR3 region is CASSSTRTGANVLTF. CDR3 nucleotides: TGTGCCAGCAGCTCCACTAGAACCGGGGCCAACGTCCTGACTTTC.

This clonotype turned up a few times. The chain links TRBV5-6 to TRBJ1-1, with D unclear. The ends were cut back, 0 bases at V and 10 bases at J, with 16 bases in the middle. The CDR3 is 14 amino acids. In germline, CDR1 is SGHDT, CDR2 YYEEEE. CDR3 loop: CASSLGAGFNRAFF. CDR3 nucleotide sequence: TGTGCCAGCAGCTTGGGGGCGGGTTTCAACAGAGCTTTCTTT.

V is TRBV7-7 and J is TRBJ2-3; D might be TRBD1 or TRBD2, each matching 5 bases. The V end was cut by 5 bases, the J end by 2 bases, with 8 bases between. The length of the CDR3 is 13 residues. CDR1 and CDR2 (germline): SSHAT, FNYEAQ (reference sequence). CDR3 DNA sequence: TGTGCCAGCAGCCCCGGGACCACAGATACGCAGTATTTT. It specifies CASSPGTTDTQYF. The variable domain in full, with the rest retrieved from reference TRBV7-7 and TRBJ2-3, is GAGVSQSPRYKVTKRGQDVTLRCDPISSHATLYWYQQALGQGPEFLTYFNYEAQPDKSGLPSDRFSAERPEGSISTLTIQRTEQRDSAMYRCASSPGTTDTQYFGPGTRLTVL.

The genes are TRBV3-1 and TRBJ2-5; D possibly corresponds to TRBD2 (6 bases). Germline V gene data show CDR1 as LGHDT and CDR2 as YNNKEL (reference sequence). Trimming removed 3 bases from V and 5 bases from J, with 19 bases in between. The CDR3 is 16 amino acids. The CDR3 loop is CASSHYIAASSETQYF. DNA for the CDR3: TGTGCCAGCAGCCATTATATAGCGGCCTCAAGCGAGACCCAGTACTTC.

Only a few counts were recorded for this clonotype. The chain has TRBV5-6 and TRBJ2-2; 10 positions agree with TRBD2. Germline CDR1 SGHDT, CDR2 YYEEEE. Trimming removed 0 bases from V and 6 bases from J; junction bases left unmatched: 5. The CDR3 has 16 amino acids. The CDR3 sequence is CASSLDPAGGPGELFF. CDR3 nucleotide sequence: TGTGCCAGCAGCTTGGATCCAGCGGGGGGGCCCGGGGAGCTGTTTTTT.

This clonotype was recorded a few times. The rearrangement joins TRBV14 to TRBJ1-5, with D hard to call. The V and J ends lost 7 bases and 4 bases respectively, with 11 bases between them. Germline lookup yields CDR1 SGHDN and CDR2 FVKESK. CDR3 length equals 13 residues. The CDR3 here is CASTSHYNQPQHF. CDR3 bases: TGTGCCAGCACCTCACATTATAATCAGCCCCAGCATTTT.

This clonotype was seen more than once but under ten times. The CDR3 here is CASSQGPGQNYEQYF. In DNA, the CDR3 is TGCGCCAGCAGCCAAGGGCCGGGACAGAACTACGAGCAGTACTTC. The rearrangement joins TRBV4-3 to TRBJ2-7; 7 bases line up with TRBD1. V lost 1 base to trimming and J lost 3 bases; unmatched junction nucleotides: 6. Germline CDR1 reads LGHNA; CDR2 reads YSLEER. This CDR3 has 15 amino acids.

The rearrangement links TRBV24-1 to TRBJ2-1; 7 bases line up with TRBD2. In germline, CDR1 is KGHDR, CDR2 SFDVKD. V trimming: 5 bases; J trimming: 6 bases; junction bases outside the gene matches: 6. The CDR3 sequence is 14 residues long. CDR3 protein: CATSGGSGLNEQFF. CDR3 nucleotides: TGTGCCACCAGTGGCGGTAGCGGGCTCAATGAGCAGTTCTTC.

The genes are TRBV5-1 and TRBJ1-1; possibly TRBD1 for D (5 bases). The CDR3 covers 14 residues. The V end lost 5 bases, the J end lost 4 bases, and 15 bases lay between the germline ends. Germline V gene data show CDR1 as SGHRS and CDR2 as YFSETQ. CDR3 DNA: TGCGCCAGCAGTTGGGGCTCCCCGGGCACTGAAGCTTTCTTT. This translates into CASSWGSPGTEAFF.

V is TRBV7-2 and J is TRBJ1-1, with D possibly TRBD1 on 5 matching bases. CDR1 is SGHTA, CDR2 FQGNSA, per germline. V gave up 0 bases and J gave up 3 bases, with 8 bases separating them. This CDR3 is built from 14 residues. Here the CDR3 DNA reads TGTGCCAGCAGCTTAGCCGGGGGTTACACTGAAGCTTTCTTT. Residues: CASSLAGGYTEAFF.

This chain connects TRBV20-1 to TRBJ2-7; 8 positions agree with TRBD2. V shed 1 base, J shed 2 bases, and the junction held 7 bases outside the gene matches. Germline CDR1 DFQATT, CDR2 SNEGSKA (reference sequence). The CDR3 is made up of 15 amino acids. The CDR3 bases are TGCAGTGCTAGAGCCGGTAGCGGGAAAGCCTACGAGCAGTACTTC. Protein sequence: CSARAGSGKAYEQYF.

This clonotype was detected only a few times. The rearrangement joins TRBV7-9 to TRBJ2-1; D unclear. This CDR3 is built from 11 residues. Per the germline V gene, CDR1 is SEHNR and CDR2 is FQNEAQ (reference sequence). V was cut by 2 bases and J by 10 bases, with 6 bases left in between. The CDR3 DNA reads TGTGCCAGCAGCTTACACGAAGAGCAGTTCTTC. Its protein product is CASSLHEEQFF.

The CDR3, as DNA: TGCAGTGCTAAAGCGGGGGCTCCTCAGGAGACCCAGTACTTC. Encoded protein: CSAKAGAPQETQYF. The rearrangement links TRBV20-1 to TRBJ2-5; 8 bases align to TRBD2. From germline, CDR1 is DFQATT and CDR2 SNEGSKA (reference sequence). V dropped 4 bases and J dropped 5; count of bases not matched to a gene: 9. CDR3 length equals 14 residues.

This clonotype showed up just a few times. This rearrangement joins TRBV20-1 to TRBJ1-2; 7 bases match TRBD1. The germline gives CDR1 DFQATT, CDR2 SNEGSKA (reference sequence). The trim removed 3 bases at V and 4 bases at J, leaving 11 bases unmatched. The CDR3 has 15 amino acids. The CDR3 region is CSASDNPGTVYGYTF. Written as DNA, the CDR3 is TGCAGTGCTAGTGACAACCCCGGGACAGTCTATGGCTACACCTTC.

This clonotype has a handful of counts. This rearrangement joins TRBV3-1 to TRBJ2-1; 7 bases match TRBD1. Germline V CDR1 and CDR2: LGHDT, YNNKEL (reference sequence). The CDR3 sequence is 15 residues long. V shed 5 bases and J 6 bases; nucleotides not matched to a gene: 10. The CDR3, as DNA: TGTGCCAGCAGCTCAACGGGACAGAGCGGCAATGAGCAGTTCTTC. Protein: CASSSTGQSGNEQFF.

This clonotype was found a few times. This rearrangement joins TRBV11-2 to TRBJ2-5; D ambiguous. Deletions cut 0 bases from V and 3 bases from J, with 8 bases between. The CDR3 consists of 14 residues. CDR1 and CDR2 from the germline V gene are SGHAT and FQNNGV. The chain's CDR3 is CASSLDLTKETQYF. The CDR3 DNA is TGTGCCAGCAGCTTAGATTTGACCAAAGAGACCCAGTACTTC.

The chain is built from TRBV10-3 and TRBJ1-1, with a weak D call TRBD1 (6 bases). V lost 10 bases, J lost 0 bases, and 15 bases lay in between. The CDR3 is made up of 14 amino acids. Germline CDR1 and CDR2: ENHRY and SYGVKD. The CDR3 region is CATLGGTLNTEAFF. As DNA, the CDR3 is TGTGCCACCCTTGGCGGGACACTGAACACTGAAGCTTTCTTT.

The chain links TRBV20-1 to TRBJ1-6, with TRBD1 matching over 7 bases. After removal of 5 bases from V and 7 bases from J, the junction contained 8 bases not matched to a gene. The germline CDR1 and CDR2 sequences are DFQATT and SNEGSKA (reference sequence). The CDR3 runs to 14 residues. The CDR3 reads CSAGEQGNNSPLHF. Written as DNA, the CDR3 is TGCAGTGCTGGCGAACAGGGGAACAATTCACCCCTCCACTTT.